Below, 3 T cell receptor beta chains from the same sample are listed, as sequenced in a study of breast tumors, draining lymph nodes, adjacent tissues (dated by TCRdb to 2016 to 2017). Lymph node samples came from the axillary draining lymph nodes of breast cancer patients. Library generation was performed with multiplex PCR. For sequencing, an Illumina HiSeq 2000 was employed. TCRdb trimmed the raw reads at Q25, called clones with MiXCR and kept productive beta chains. Each CDR3 protein gets just one entry, which takes the most common genes and DNA from the rows behind it. For this sample there are around 130,000 distinct CDR3 sequences; around 20% appear just once. Together, the top ten hold about 2.2% of the sample. The sequencing sample was made of axillary lymph node tissue. These receptors all stem from a female donor with breast cancer. Some clones in this sample may be carry-over from other donors' samples.

The genes are TRBV7-2 and TRBJ2-5, with 10 positions matching TRBD2. The V and J ends lost 5 bases and 4 bases, in that order; junction bases with no gene match: 16. CDR3 length: 18 amino acids. Germline V lookup: CDR1 SGHTA, CDR2 FQGNSA. CDR3 region: CASSARSSGRTRRETQYF. Written as DNA, the CDR3 is TGTGCCAGCAGCGCGCGATCTAGCGGGAGAACACGGCGAGAGACCCAGTACTTC.

In this sample, this clonotype turned up many times. V is TRBV20-1 and J is TRBJ2-5; D remains unclear. Germline V gene data show CDR1 as DFQATT and CDR2 as SNEGSKA (reference sequence). This CDR3 is built from 15 residues. V was clipped by 6 bases and J by 4 bases, with 21 bases between them. CDR3 sequence reads: CSALTAGPSRETQYF. CDR3 DNA: TGCAGTGCCCTGACGGCAGGCCCGAGCAGAGAGACCCAGTACTTC.

This clonotype was observed at least ten times. J is TRBJ2-1 and V is TRBV30; a possible D gene is TRBD2 (6 bases). In germline, CDR1 is GTSNPN, CDR2 SVGIG (reference sequence). The CDR3 is 12 amino acids. Trimming took off 4 bases at V and 7 bases at J, with 11 bases between the two ends. The CDR3 protein is CAWTGRGNEQFF. As DNA, the CDR3 is TGTGCCTGGACCGGGAGAGGTAATGAGCAGTTCTTC.